This TCR beta chain comes out of a study of T cell responses to AZD1222 COVID-19 vaccine. Repertoires were generated with immunoSEQ multiplex PCR, while TCRdb's copy carries only in-frame clones and drops some. The sample records 100,000 to 140,000 clones, about 90% being singletons. Note on this clone: Its target is not known. The junction does not match germline at one end; this may be a read error.

Study conclusions and caveats: Spike-specific TCR breadth and depth were elevated following two AZD1222 doses. Sampled repertoires all dated from after the peak T cell response.

The CDR3 contains 14 residues. Looked up from germline, CDR1 is MNHEY and CDR2 is SVGAGI. J is TRBJ1-5 and V is TRBV6-5; no reliable D call. The sample here was peripheral blood, taken 28 days after the second AZD1222 dose. This receptor was identified in an adult who received the AZD1222 COVID-19 vaccine. The CDR3 spells CASSDSKLVQPQHF. The DNA of the CDR3 is TGTGCCAGCAGTGACTCGAAATTGGTGCAGCCCCAGCATTTT.